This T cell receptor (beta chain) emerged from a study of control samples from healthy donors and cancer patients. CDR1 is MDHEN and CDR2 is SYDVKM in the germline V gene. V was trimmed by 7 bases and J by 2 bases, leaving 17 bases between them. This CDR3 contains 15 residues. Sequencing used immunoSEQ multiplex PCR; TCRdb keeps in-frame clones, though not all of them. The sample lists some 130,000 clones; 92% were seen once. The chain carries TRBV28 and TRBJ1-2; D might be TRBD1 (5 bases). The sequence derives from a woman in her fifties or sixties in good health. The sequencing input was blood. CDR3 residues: CASILGGRANYGYTF. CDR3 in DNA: TGTGCCAGCATCCTCGGTGGCAGGGCAAACTATGGCTACACCTTC.